A selection of T cell receptor beta chains follows, all from one sample in a study of cytomegalovirus exposure and HLA in healthy donors. Using immunoSEQ multiplex PCR, the repertoire was profiled, and TCRdb retains in-frame clones only, with some absent. The sample lists about 64,000 clones; around 89% were seen once. Sequencing was done on a sample of PBMCs. These receptors were collected from a woman younger than 35 in good health and CMV-seronegative. Each CDR3 is given with its conserved first and last residue. A D gene is named only where the DNA matches it firmly. Some rows have no size entry. The others give once, few or many, or a class for an expanded clone.

j_gene,v_gene,d_gene,abundance,CDR3aa,CDR3nt
TRBJ1-5,TRBV19,.,.,CASSMGQGHQPQHF,TGTGCCAGTAGTATGGGCCAGGGGCATCAGCCCCAGCATTTT
TRBJ2-7,TRBV7-3,TRBD2,.,CASGTSGKGEQYF,TGTGCCAGTGGGACTAGCGGGAAAGGCGAGCAGTACTTC
TRBJ2-5,TRBV5-6,TRBD1,.,CASSSTGALETQYF,TGTGCCAGCAGCTCTACAGGGGCCCTAGAGACCCAGTACTTC
TRBJ2-7,TRBV6-1,.,few,CASGTLLYEQYF,TGTGCCTCCGGGACTCTCTTGTACGAGCAGTACTTC
TRBJ1-5,TRBV7-2,TRBD1,.,CASSLGVTGAGNQPQHF,TGTGCCAGCAGCTTAGGGGTTACAGGGGCGGGCAATCAGCCCCAGCATTTT
TRBJ1-1,TRBV9,.,.,CASSVQGGTEAFF,TGTGCCAGCAGCGTACAGGGCGGCACTGAAGCTTTCTTT
TRBJ2-7,TRBV4-1,.,.,CASSPGLGSYEQYF,TGCGCCAGCAGCCCAGGACTCGGATCCTACGAGCAGTACTTC
TRBJ2-5,TRBV11-2,.,.,CASSLAGVETQYF,TGTGCCAGCAGCTTAGCGGGAGTGGAGACCCAGTACTTC
TRBJ2-2,TRBV7-2,.,.,CASSQYTGELFF,TGTGCCAGCAGTCAATACACCGGGGAGCTGTTTTTT
TRBJ1-2,TRBV30,.,.,CAWSVGQGYGYTF,TGTGCCTGGAGTGTGGGGCAGGGCTATGGCTACACCTTC
TRBJ2-3,TRBV19,TRBD1,.,CASSMPGQGANTQYF,TGTGCCAGTAGTATGCCGGGACAGGGGGCGAATACGCAGTATTTT
TRBJ2-7,TRBV28,.,.,CASSSLDEQYF,TGTGCCAGCAGCTCCCTTGACGAGCAGTACTTC
TRBJ2-1,TRBV21-1,.,.,CASSSRDMSYNEQFF,TGTGCCAGCAGCAGCCGGGACATGAGCTACAATGAGCAGTTCTTC
TRBJ1-1,TRBV30,TRBD1,.,CAWDRGQTNTEAFF,TGTGCCTGGGACAGGGGGCAAACGAACACTGAAGCTTTCTTT
TRBJ2-3,TRBV7-2,TRBD2,.,CASSLARGADTQYF,TGTGCCAGCAGCTTAGCGCGGGGGGCAGATACGCAGTATTTT
TRBJ2-7,TRBV5-1,.,.,CASSSNYEQYF,TGCGCCAGCAGCTCAAACTACGAGCAGTACTTC
TRBJ1-1,TRBV15,.,.,CATSTKQPGITEAFF,TGTGCCACCAGCACAAAACAACCCGGGATCACTGAAGCTTTCTTT
TRBJ2-1,TRBV7-3,TRBD2,.,CASSRGGGNNEQFF,TGTGCCAGCAGCCGCGGGGGGGGGAACAATGAGCAGTTCTTC
TRBJ2-5,TRBV30,.,.,CAWSLRGPRGETQYF,TGTGCCTGGAGTCTCCGGGGTCCGCGAGGGGAGACCCAGTACTTC
TRBJ1-3,TRBV11-2,.,.,CASSLRLGGNTIYF,TGTGCCAGCAGCCTGCGTCTAGGTGGAAACACCATATATTTT
TRBJ2-5,TRBV19,.,once,CASSPPVRGTQYF,TGTGCCAGTAGTCCCCCCGTCCGGGGGACCCAGTACTTC
TRBJ2-1,TRBV19,TRBD2,.,CASSIYASGSMNEQFF,TGTGCCAGTAGTATTTATGCTAGCGGGAGTATGAATGAGCAGTTCTTC
TRBJ2-4,TRBV5-1,.,.,CASSSRESPGAKNIQYF,TGCGCCAGCAGCTCACGGGAAAGCCCGGGGGCCAAAAACATTCAGTACTTC
TRBJ2-3,TRBV5-6,.,.,CASSLVEFTDTQYF,TGTGCCAGCAGCTTGGTCGAGTTCACAGATACGCAGTATTTT
TRBJ1-3,TRBV9,.,.,CASSASPQGFMAGNTIYF,TGTGCCAGCAGCGCGTCTCCACAGGGATTCATGGCTGGAAACACCATATATTTT
TRBJ2-1,TRBV5-1,TRBD2,.,CASSFAPSGSYNEQFF,TGCGCCAGCAGCTTTGCGCCTAGCGGGAGCTACAATGAGCAGTTCTTC
TRBJ2-6,TRBV5-1,.,.,CASSGGASGANVLTF,TGCGCCAGCAGCGGTGGGGCGTCTGGGGCCAACGTCCTGACTTTC
TRBJ1-3,TRBV4-2,TRBD1,.,CASSQGQLEGTIYF,TGTGCCAGCAGCCAGGGACAGTTAGAGGGCACCATATATTTT
TRBJ1-1,TRBV7-2,TRBD1,.,CASSFGGGGTEAFF,TGTGCCAGCAGCTTTGGAGGGGGCGGGACTGAAGCTTTCTTT
TRBJ2-2,TRBV7-2,.,.,CASSLVGPFGAGELFF,TGTGCCAGCAGCTTAGTGGGCCCCTTCGGGGCCGGGGAGCTGTTTTTT
TRBJ2-1,TRBV5-3,TRBD1,.,CASSTGGKNEQFF,TGTGCCAGCTCGACAGGGGGCAAAAATGAGCAGTTCTTC
TRBJ2-7,TRBV5-1,.,.,CASSLVPESSYEQYF,TGCGCCAGCAGCTTGGTCCCGGAGAGCTCCTACGAGCAGTACTTC
TRBJ2-1,TRBV10-3,.,few,CAISEQVIEQFF,TGTGCCATCAGCGAACAGGTCATAGAGCAGTTCTTC
TRBJ2-2,TRBV11-3,TRBD1,.,CASSRGQPNTGELFF,TGTGCCAGCAGCCGGGGACAGCCGAACACCGGGGAGCTGTTTTTT
TRBJ1-2,TRBV30,.,.,CAWTFGGGGYTF,TGTGCCTGGACGTTTGGGGGAGGAGGCTACACCTTC
TRBJ2-7,TRBV10-3,TRBD1,.,CAISDSLGQGASYEQYF,TGTGCCATCAGTGATTCGTTGGGACAGGGGGCTTCGTACGAGCAGTACTTC
TRBJ2-5,TRBV5-6,.,.,CASSLLTPQETQYF,TGTGCCAGCAGCTTGCTCACTCCACAAGAGACCCAGTACTTC
TRBJ2-1,TRBV7-3,.,.,CASSPQSTGYNEQFF,TGTGCCAGCAGCCCGCAATCGACCGGGTACAATGAGCAGTTCTTC
TRBJ1-2,TRBV18,TRBD1,once,CASSPQPTGDDYGYTF,TGTGCCAGCTCACCACAACCGACAGGGGACGACTATGGCTACACCTTC
TRBJ2-7,TRBV5-6,TRBD2,once,CASSWGGAEQYF,TGTGCCAGCAGCTGGGGGGGTGCCGAGCAGTACTTC